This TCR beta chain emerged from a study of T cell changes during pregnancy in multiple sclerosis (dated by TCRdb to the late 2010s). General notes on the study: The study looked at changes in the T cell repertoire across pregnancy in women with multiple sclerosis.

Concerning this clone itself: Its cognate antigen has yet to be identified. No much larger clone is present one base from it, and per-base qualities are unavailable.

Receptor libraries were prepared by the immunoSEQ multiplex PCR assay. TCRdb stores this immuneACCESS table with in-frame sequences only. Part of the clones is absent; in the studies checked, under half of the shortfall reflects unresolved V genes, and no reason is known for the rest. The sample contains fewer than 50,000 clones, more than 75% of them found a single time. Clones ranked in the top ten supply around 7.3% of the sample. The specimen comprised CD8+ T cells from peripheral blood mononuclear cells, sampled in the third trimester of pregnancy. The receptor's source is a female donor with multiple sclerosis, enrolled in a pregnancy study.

CDR3 region: CASSPGPATNEKLFF. The base sequence is TGTGCCAGCAGCCCCGGTCCCGCAACTAATGAAAAACTGTTTTTT. The rearranged segments are TRBV6-1 and TRBJ1-4; no D gene call is confident. CDR1 is given as MNHNS and CDR2 as SASEGT, both from the germline V gene. Trimming costs V 6 bases and J 0 bases, and their ends lie 11 bases apart. Inclusive of the bounding cysteine and phenylalanine, the CDR3 is 15 residues long. Left in the record is the CDR3 DNA by itself, 45 bases read in frame from the first base.